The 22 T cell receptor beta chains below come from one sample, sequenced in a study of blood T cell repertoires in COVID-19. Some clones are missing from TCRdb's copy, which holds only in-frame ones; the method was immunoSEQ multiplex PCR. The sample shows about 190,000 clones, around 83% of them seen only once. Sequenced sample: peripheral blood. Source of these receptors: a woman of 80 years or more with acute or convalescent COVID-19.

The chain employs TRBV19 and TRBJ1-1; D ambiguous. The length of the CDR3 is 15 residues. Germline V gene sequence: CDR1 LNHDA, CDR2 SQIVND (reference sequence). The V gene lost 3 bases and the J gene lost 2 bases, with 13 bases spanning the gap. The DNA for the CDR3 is TGTGCCAGTAGTATGGTCCCCGAGGTTAACACTGAAGCTTTCTTT. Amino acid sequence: CASSMVPEVNTEAFF.

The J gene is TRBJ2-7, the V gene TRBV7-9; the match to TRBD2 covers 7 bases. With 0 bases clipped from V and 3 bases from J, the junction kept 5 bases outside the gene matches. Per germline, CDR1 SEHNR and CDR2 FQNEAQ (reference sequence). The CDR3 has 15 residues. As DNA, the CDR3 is TGTGCCAGCAGCTTAGCGGGAGGGGCTCACTACGAGCAGTACTTC. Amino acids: CASSLAGGAHYEQYF.

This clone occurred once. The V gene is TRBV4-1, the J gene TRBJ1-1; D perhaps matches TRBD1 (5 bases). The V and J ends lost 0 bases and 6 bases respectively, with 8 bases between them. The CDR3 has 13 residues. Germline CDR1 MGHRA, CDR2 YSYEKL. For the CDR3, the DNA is TGCGCCAGCAGCCAAGATAGCAGGGCTGAAGCTTTCTTT. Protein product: CASSQDSRAEAFF.

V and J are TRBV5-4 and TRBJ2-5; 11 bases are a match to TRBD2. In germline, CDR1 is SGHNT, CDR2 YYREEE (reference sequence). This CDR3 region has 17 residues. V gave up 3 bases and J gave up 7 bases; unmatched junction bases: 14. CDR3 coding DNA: TGTGCCAGCAGCTACGATTTGGGACTAGCGGTCTCGGGGACCCAGTACTTC. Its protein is CASSYDLGLAVSGTQYF.

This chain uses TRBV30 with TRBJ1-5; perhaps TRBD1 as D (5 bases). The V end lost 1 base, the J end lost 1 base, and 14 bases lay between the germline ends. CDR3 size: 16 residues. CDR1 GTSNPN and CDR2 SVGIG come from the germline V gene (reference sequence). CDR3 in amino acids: CAWSGGEGRSNQPQHF. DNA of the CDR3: TGTGCCTGGAGTGGAGGGGAGGGCCGGAGCAATCAGCCCCAGCATTTT.

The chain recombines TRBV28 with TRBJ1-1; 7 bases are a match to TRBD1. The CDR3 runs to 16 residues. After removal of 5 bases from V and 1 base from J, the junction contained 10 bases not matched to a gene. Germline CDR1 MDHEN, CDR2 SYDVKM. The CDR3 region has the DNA TGTGCCAGCAGTCCGCCGACAGGGAAGGGGAACACTGAAGCTTTCTTT. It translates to CASSPPTGKGNTEAFF.

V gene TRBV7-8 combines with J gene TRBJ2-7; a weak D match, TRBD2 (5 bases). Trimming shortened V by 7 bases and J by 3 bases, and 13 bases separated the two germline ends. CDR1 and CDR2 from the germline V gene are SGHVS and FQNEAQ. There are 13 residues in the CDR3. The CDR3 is CASIGVLDYEQYF. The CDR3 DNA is TGTGCCAGCATCGGGGTCTTAGACTACGAGCAGTACTTC.

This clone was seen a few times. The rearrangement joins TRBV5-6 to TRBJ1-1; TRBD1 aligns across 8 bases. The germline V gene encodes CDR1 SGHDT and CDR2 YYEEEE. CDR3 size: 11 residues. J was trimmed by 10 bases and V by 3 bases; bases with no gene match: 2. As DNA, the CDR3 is TGTGCCAGCAGCTCTGGGACAGGAGCTTTCTTT. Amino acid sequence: CASSSGTGAFF.

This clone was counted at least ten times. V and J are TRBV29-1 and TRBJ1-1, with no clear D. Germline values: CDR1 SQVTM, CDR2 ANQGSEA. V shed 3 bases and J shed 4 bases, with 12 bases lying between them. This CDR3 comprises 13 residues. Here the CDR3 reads CSVEWGETTEAFF. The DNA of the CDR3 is TGCAGCGTTGAGTGGGGAGAGACCACTGAAGCTTTCTTT.

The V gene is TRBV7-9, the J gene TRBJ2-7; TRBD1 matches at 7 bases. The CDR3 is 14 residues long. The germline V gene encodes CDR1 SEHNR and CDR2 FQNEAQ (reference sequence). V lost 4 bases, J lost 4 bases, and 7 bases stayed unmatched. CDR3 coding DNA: TGTGCCAGCAGCTCCGAGGGGGCTCTTTACGAGCAGTACTTC. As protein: CASSSEGALYEQYF.

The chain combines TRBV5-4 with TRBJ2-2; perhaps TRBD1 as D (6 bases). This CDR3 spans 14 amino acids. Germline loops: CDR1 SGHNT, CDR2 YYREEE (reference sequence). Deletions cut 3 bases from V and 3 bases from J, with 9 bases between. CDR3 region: CASSSQGYTGELFF. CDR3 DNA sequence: TGTGCCAGCAGCTCCCAGGGGTACACCGGGGAGCTGTTTTTT.

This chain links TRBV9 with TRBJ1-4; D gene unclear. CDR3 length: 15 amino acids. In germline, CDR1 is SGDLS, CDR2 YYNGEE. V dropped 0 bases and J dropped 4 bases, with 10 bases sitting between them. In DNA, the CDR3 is TGTGCCAGCAGCGTAGCTTCCCAGGTTAATGAAAAACTGTTTTTT. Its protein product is CASSVASQVNEKLFF.

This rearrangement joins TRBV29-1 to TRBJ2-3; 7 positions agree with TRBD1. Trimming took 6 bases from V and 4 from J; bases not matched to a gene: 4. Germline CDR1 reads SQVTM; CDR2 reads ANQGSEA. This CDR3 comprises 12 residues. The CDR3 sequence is CSVGTASDTQYF. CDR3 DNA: TGCAGCGTAGGGACAGCTTCAGATACGCAGTATTTT.

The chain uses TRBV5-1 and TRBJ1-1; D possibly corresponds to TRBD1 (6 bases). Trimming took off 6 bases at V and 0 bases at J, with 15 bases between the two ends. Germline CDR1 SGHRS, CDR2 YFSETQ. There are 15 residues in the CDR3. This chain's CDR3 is CASTVGGLMNTEAFF. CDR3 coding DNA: TGCGCCAGCACGGTAGGGGGTTTGATGAACACTGAAGCTTTCTTT.

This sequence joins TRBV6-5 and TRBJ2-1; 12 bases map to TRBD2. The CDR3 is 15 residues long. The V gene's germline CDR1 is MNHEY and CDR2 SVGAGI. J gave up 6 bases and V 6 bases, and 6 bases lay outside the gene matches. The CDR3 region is CASSLLAGGRNEQFF. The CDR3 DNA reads TGTGCCAGCAGCCTACTAGCGGGAGGTCGCAATGAGCAGTTCTTC.

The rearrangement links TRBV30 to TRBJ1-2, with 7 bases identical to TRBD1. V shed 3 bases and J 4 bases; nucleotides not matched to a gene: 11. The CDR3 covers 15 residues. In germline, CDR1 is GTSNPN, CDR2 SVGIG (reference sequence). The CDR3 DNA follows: TGTGCCTGGAGGGCTCGACAGGGTCTCACCTATGGCTACACCTTC. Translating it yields CAWRARQGLTYGYTF.

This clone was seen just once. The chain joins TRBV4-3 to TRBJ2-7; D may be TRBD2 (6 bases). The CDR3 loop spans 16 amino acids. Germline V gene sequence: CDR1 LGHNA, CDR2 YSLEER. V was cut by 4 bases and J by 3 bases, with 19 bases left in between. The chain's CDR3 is CASSRMQIRELYEQYF. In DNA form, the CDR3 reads TGCGCCAGCAGCCGGATGCAAATTCGGGAGCTCTACGAGCAGTACTTC.

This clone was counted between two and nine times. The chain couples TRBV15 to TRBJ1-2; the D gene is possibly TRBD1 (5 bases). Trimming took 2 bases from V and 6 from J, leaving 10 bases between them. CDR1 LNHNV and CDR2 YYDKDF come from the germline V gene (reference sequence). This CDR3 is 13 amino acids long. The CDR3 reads CATSRQRGDGYTF. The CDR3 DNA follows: TGTGCCACCAGCAGACAAAGGGGTGATGGCTACACCTTC.

CDR3 nucleotides: TGCGCCAGCAGCCCCGGCGGGAGCGGGAGGCCCCAAACGCAGTATTTT. Translating gives CASSPGGSGRPQTQYF. V gene TRBV5-1 combines with J gene TRBJ2-3, with 9 bases aligning to TRBD2. The junction had 15 bases not matched to a gene; V was cut back by 4 bases and J by 9 bases. CDR3 length: 16 amino acids. Germline V lookup: CDR1 SGHRS, CDR2 YFSETQ.

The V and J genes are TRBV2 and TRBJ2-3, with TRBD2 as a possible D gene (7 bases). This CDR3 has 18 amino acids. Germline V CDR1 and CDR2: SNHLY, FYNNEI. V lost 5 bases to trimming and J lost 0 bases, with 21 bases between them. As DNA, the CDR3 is TGTGCCAGCAGTTCTCCTCCGGGGGGCAGCGGGAGCACAGATACGCAGTATTTT. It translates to CASSSPPGGSGSTDTQYF.

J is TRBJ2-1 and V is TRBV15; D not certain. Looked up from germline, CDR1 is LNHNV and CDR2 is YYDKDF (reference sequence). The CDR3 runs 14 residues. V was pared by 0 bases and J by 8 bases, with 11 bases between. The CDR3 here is CATSRDRGLDEQFF. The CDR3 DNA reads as TGTGCCACCAGCAGAGATCGAGGTTTGGATGAGCAGTTCTTC.

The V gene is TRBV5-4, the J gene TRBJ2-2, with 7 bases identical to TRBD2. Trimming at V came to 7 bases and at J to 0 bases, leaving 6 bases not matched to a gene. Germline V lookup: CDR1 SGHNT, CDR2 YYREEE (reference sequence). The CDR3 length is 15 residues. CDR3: CASGRAGPNTGELFF. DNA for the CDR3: TGTGCCAGCGGTCGAGCGGGACCGAACACCGGGGAGCTGTTTTTT.